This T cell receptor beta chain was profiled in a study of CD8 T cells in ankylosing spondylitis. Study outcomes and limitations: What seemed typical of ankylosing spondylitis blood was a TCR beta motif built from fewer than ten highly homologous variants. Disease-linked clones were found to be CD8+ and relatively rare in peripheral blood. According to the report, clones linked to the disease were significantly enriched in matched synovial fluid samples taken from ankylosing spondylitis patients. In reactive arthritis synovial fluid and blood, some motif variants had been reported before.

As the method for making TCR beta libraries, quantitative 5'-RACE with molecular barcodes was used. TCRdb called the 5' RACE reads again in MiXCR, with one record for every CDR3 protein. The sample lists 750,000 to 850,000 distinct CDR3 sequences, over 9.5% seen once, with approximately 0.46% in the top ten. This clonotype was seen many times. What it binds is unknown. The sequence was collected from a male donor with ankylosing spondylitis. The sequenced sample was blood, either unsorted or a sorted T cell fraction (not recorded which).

The CDR3 region is CASSLWVSGIHNYGYTF. The CDR3, as DNA: TGTGCCAGCAGCTTGTGGGTTTCAGGGATCCATAACTATGGCTACACCTTC. The chain has TRBV5-6 and TRBJ1-2, with TRBD1 as a possible D gene (5 bases). The V and J ends lost 1 base and 1 base respectively, with 17 bases between them. The length of the CDR3 is 17 residues. In germline, CDR1 is SGHDT, CDR2 YYEEEE.